This T cell receptor (beta chain) was obtained from a study of blood T cell repertoires in COVID-19. Study as a whole: Material from acute and convalescent COVID-19 was sourced from the United States, Italy and Spain. The cDNA or gDNA used as material had been derived from T cells, B-cell-depleted T cells, or PBMCs.

Which cohort a participant joined came from the clinical history participants gave. The CDR3 is made up of 14 amino acids. The germline V gene encodes CDR1 SGHTA and CDR2 FQGTGA. The V end was cut by 2 bases, the J end by 4 bases, with 11 bases between. Data came from immunoSEQ multiplex PCR; TCRdb stores just in-frame clones and leaves some out. The sample includes about 250,000 clones, approximately 89% of them seen just once. The source is a woman aged 25 to 39 with acute COVID-19. The source material was PBMCs or T cells enriched from blood (not recorded which). The chain couples TRBV7-3 to TRBJ1-1; TRBD1 is a possible D gene (5 bases). The CDR3 is CASSLEGVGTEAFF. The CDR3 coding sequence is TGTGCCAGCAGCTTAGAAGGGGTAGGCACTGAAGCTTTCTTT.